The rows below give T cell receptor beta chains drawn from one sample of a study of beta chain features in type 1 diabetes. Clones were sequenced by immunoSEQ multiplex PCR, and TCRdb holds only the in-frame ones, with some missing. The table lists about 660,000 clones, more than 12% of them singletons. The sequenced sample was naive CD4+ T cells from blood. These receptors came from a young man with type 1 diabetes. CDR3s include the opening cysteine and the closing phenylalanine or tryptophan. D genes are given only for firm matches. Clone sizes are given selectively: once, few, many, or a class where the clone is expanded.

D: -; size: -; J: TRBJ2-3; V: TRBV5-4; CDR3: CASSLITGSTDTQYF; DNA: TGTGCCAGCAGCTTGATTACCGGAAGCACAGATACGCAGTATTTT
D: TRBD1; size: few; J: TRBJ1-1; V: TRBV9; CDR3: CASSEDGTVNTEAFF; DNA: TGTGCCAGCAGCGAGGATGGGACAGTGAACACTGAAGCTTTCTTT
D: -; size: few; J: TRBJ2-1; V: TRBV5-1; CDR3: CASSFNNEQFF; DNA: TGCGCCAGCAGCTTTAATAATGAGCAGTTCTTC
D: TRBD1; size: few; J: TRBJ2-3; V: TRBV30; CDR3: CARGTGQADTQYF; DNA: TGTGCCCGGGGGACAGGCCAAGCGGATACGCAGTATTTT
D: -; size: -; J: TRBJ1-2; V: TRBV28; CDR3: CASSLRPSLGYTF; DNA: TGTGCCAGCAGTTTACGCCCCAGTCTAGGCTACACCTTC
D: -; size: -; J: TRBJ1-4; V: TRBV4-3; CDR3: CASSQDRTAEKLFF; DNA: TGCGCCAGCAGCCAAGATCGGACAGCGGAAAAACTGTTTTTT
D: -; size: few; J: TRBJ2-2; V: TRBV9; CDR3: CASSVGTLNTGELFF; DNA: TGTGCCAGCAGCGTAGGGACCTTAAACACCGGGGAGCTGTTTTTT
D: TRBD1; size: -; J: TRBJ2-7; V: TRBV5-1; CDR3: CASSEQGLAYEQYF; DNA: TGCGCCAGCAGCGAACAGGGGCTGGCCTACGAGCAGTACTTC
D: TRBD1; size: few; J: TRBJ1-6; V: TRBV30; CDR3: CAWSLWTGRSPLHF; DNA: TGTGCCTGGAGTCTATGGACAGGGCGCTCACCCCTCCACTTT
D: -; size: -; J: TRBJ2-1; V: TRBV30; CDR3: CAWSVRGSSYNEQFF; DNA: TGTGCCTGGAGTGTAAGGGGGAGCTCCTACAATGAGCAGTTCTTC
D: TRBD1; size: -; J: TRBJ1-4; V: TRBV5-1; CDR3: CASRSGQGRTNEKLFF; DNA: TGCGCCAGCAGATCCGGACAGGGGCGTACTAATGAAAAACTGTTTTTT
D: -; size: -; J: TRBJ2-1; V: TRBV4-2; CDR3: CASSPRTGDEQFF; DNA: TGTGCCAGCAGCCCCAGAACCGGTGATGAGCAGTTCTTC
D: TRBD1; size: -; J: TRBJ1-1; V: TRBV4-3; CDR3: CASSHEDRYTEAFF; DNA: TGCGCCAGCAGCCATGAGGACAGGTACACTGAAGCTTTCTTT
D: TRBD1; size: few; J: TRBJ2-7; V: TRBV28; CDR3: CASTLMTGASYEQYF; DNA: TGTGCCAGCACCCTAATGACAGGGGCCTCCTACGAGCAGTACTTC
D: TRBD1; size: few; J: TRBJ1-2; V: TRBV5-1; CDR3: CASSELSGTANYGYTF; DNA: TGCGCCAGCAGCGAACTTTCCGGGACAGCAAACTATGGCTACACCTTC
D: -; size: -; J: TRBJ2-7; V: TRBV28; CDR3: CASSLARPFGQYF; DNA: TGTGCCAGCAGTTTGGCTAGGCCGTTTGGGCAGTACTTC
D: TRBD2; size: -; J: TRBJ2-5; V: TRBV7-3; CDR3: CASSLTSGKETQYF; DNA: TGTGCCAGCAGCTTGACTAGCGGAAAAGAGACCCAGTACTTC
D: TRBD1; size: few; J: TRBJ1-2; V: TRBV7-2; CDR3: CASSRAVRTGNYGYTF; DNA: TGTGCCAGCAGCCGAGCGGTCAGGACAGGGAACTATGGCTACACCTTC
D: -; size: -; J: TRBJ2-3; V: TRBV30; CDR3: CAWSVLTVITDTQYF; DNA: TGTGCCTGGAGTGTACTAACTGTCATCACAGATACGCAGTATTTT
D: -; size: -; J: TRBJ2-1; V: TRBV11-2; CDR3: CASSLVRGSEQFF; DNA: TGTGCCAGCAGCTTAGTAAGAGGGAGTGAGCAGTTCTTC
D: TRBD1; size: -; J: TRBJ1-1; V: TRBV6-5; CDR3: CASLKQGANTEAFF; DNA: TGTGCCAGTCTCAAACAGGGGGCCAACACTGAAGCTTTCTTT
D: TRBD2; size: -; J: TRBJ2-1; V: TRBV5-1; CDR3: CASSPGTSGSHEQFF; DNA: TGCGCCAGCAGCCCGGGGACTAGCGGGAGCCATGAGCAGTTCTTC